These T cell receptor beta chains were read from a single sample in a study of T cells in Graves' hyperthyroidism and ophthalmopathy. TCRdb called the multiplex PCR reads again in MiXCR, with one record for every CDR3 protein. The table includes some 440,000 distinct CDR3 sequences, 15% to 19% detected once. Sequencing input: blood. These receptors were taken from a woman aged 18-29 years with Graves' hyperthyroidism. CDR3s include the opening cysteine and the closing phenylalanine or tryptophan. The D gene is left open where the match is weak. Not all rows give a size; the values are once, few, many and, for expanded clones, a class.

d_gene	v_gene	abundance	j_gene	CDR3nt	CDR3aa
.	TRBV3-1	.	TRBJ2-3	TGTGCCAGCAGCCTTTTGACCCGTGCTAGCACAGATACGCAGTATTTT	CASSLLTRASTDTQYF
TRBD2	TRBV6-2/TRBV6-3	many	TRBJ2-1	TGTGCCAGCACAAAACTCCCGGGAGGGCGACAGTTCTTC	CASTKLPGGRQFF
TRBD2	TRBV20-1	many	TRBJ2-2	TGCAGTGCTAGAATCGGCGGGAGGAACACCGGGGAGCTGTTTTTT	CSARIGGRNTGELFF
TRBD2	TRBV19	.	TRBJ2-7	TGTGCCAGTAGTATTGGGGGGGGGGTCGACGAGCAGTACTTC	CASSIGGGVDEQYF
.	TRBV28	many	TRBJ1-2	TGTGCCAGCAGTTTCAGTCGGGGGTTAGGTGGCTACACCTTC	CASSFSRGLGGYTF
.	TRBV6-5	many	TRBJ1-5	TGTGCCAGCAGTTATGGGAGCAATCAGCCCCAGCATTTT	CASSYGSNQPQHF
.	TRBV20-1	many	TRBJ1-5	TGCAGTGCTAGAGATCTTCAGGGGCCCATCAATCAGCCCCAGCATTTT	CSARDLQGPINQPQHF
.	TRBV20-1	.	TRBJ2-7	TGCAGTGCTAGCGTCACAGGGTACGAGCAGTACTTC	CSASVTGYEQYF
.	TRBV3-1	many	TRBJ1-2	TGTGCCAGCAGCCAAGGCCCGGAGGTACTGCAGGGCTACACCTTC	CASSQGPEVLQGYTF
.	TRBV29-1	many	TRBJ2-2	TGCAGCGCACAGGGGAACACCGGGGAGCTGTTTTTT	CSAQGNTGELFF
.	TRBV12-3/TRBV12-4	many	TRBJ1-6	TGTGCCAGCAGTTTAGCGCTAGGGCCCCTCCACTTT	CASSLALGPLHF
TRBD2	TRBV20-1	many	TRBJ2-3	TGCAGTCCCACTAGCGGGAGGGCCCCAGATACGCAGTATTTT	CSPTSGRAPDTQYF
.	TRBV7-8	many	TRBJ1-4	TGTGCCAGCAGCTTAAAGCGGGAGATGGAACCTGAAAAACTGTTTTTT	CASSLKREMEPEKLFF
.	TRBV7-6	.	TRBJ2-5	TGTGCCAGCAGCCGACGACTGGGCGGGGACGGAGAGACCCAGTACTTC	CASSRRLGGDGETQYF
.	TRBV11-2	many	TRBJ1-6	TGTGCCAGCAGCTTTGACGGCAGCTCCTATAATTCACCCCTCCACTTT	CASSFDGSSYNSPLHF
.	TRBV6-1	.	TRBJ2-3	TGTGCCAGCAGTGAGGGGCAGGGAGTAGATACGCAGTATTTT	CASSEGQGVDTQYF
.	TRBV2	few	TRBJ2-2	TGTGCCAGCAGACGACAGGAGGCCGGGGAGCTGTTTTTT	CASRRQEAGELFF
TRBD1	TRBV2	.	TRBJ1-2	TGTGCCAGCAAGTCGATCGTCCCGGGACAGGGCCCTCCTTTCGCCTTC	CASKSIVPGQGPPFAF
TRBD1	TRBV28	few	TRBJ2-7	TGTGCCAGCAGTTTCCTCCGGGACAGGGGCGGGAACGAGCAGTACTTC	CASSFLRDRGGNEQYF
TRBD2	TRBV6-1	few	TRBJ2-1	TGTGCCAGCAGTCGCGAACTAGCGGAATACAATGAGCAGTTCTTC	CASSRELAEYNEQFF
.	TRBV6-4	.	TRBJ2-3	TGTGCCAGCAGTGATATGCCCTCAGTTGCGCCAGATACGCAGTATTTT	CASSDMPSVAPDTQYF
TRBD1	TRBV7-3	.	TRBJ1-2	TGTGCCAGCAGCGAATTCCCGGGACAGGGGGTGTTTGGCTACACCTTC	CASSEFPGQGVFGYTF
.	TRBV4-1	many	TRBJ1-2	TGCGCCAGCAGCCATACCCTTACCCGGGACCGCATTACTGGCTACACCTTC	CASSHTLTRDRITGYTF
.	TRBV6-5	many	TRBJ1-2	TGTGCCAGCAGTTACTTACCCAGGGACGGCTATGGCTACACCTTC	CASSYLPRDGYGYTF
.	TRBV5-1	many	TRBJ1-2	TGCGCCAGCAGCGTCGACCCGGGGGGGACAAACTATGGCTACACCTTC	CASSVDPGGTNYGYTF
TRBD2	TRBV5-1	many	TRBJ2-7	TGCGCCAGCAGTGTCCGGGAGGGCCGCGAGCAGTACTTC	CASSVREGREQYF
TRBD2	TRBV11-2	many	TRBJ2-3	TGTGCCAGCAGGATAGCGGGAGGGACAGATACGCAGTATTTT	CASRIAGGTDTQYF
.	TRBV20-1	few	TRBJ1-6	TGCAGTGCTAGATCTGCTACCGGGCCGTCCAATTCACCCCTCCACTTT	CSARSATGPSNSPLHF
.	TRBV5-1	.	TRBJ2-7	TGCGCCAGCAGCTCTACCCCCCGCGGTAGCTCCTACGAGCAGTACTTC	CASSSTPRGSSYEQYF
TRBD2	TRBV7-2	many	TRBJ2-1	TGTGCCAGCAGCTTAGGAGCGGGAGGGCGGAATGAGCAGTTCTTC	CASSLGAGGRNEQFF
TRBD1	TRBV19	.	TRBJ1-5	TGTGCCAGTATCCCAACGACGGGCGCAGGGGGACGCAATCAGCCCCAGCATTTT	CASIPTTGAGGRNQPQHF
TRBD1	TRBV19	.	TRBJ2-3	TGTGCCAGTAGTATATTAGGGACAGAACGGGATACGCAGTATTTT	CASSILGTERDTQYF
TRBD1	TRBV5-4	.	TRBJ2-3	TGTGCCAGCAGATTTAACCGGGACAGGATCGATACGCAGTATTTT	CASRFNRDRIDTQYF
TRBD2	TRBV7-9	.	TRBJ2-7	TGTGCCAGCAGCCCCACGGAGCGGGGTTATTCCCCACGCGACGAGCAGTACTTC	CASSPTERGYSPRDEQYF
.	TRBV5-6	many	TRBJ2-7	TGTGCCAGCAGCTTGGTCAGGTCGACCTACGAGCAGTACTTC	CASSLVRSTYEQYF
TRBD1	TRBV12-3/TRBV12-4	many	TRBJ1-3	TGTGCCAGCAGGTCGGGACAGGGCTCTGGAAACACCATATATTTT	CASRSGQGSGNTIYF
.	TRBV12-3/TRBV12-4	many	TRBJ1-1	TGTGCCAGCAGTTTCGGGGGGCGCGCTTTCTTT	CASSFGGRAFF
.	TRBV25-1	.	TRBJ2-7	TGTGCCACCGCAGGGGCAGAGCAGTACTTC	CATAGAEQYF
TRBD2	TRBV3-1	many	TRBJ2-3	TGTGCCAGCATCGAGCGGGGGGGCGTCACAGATACGCAGTATTTT	CASIERGGVTDTQYF
.	TRBV11-1	.	TRBJ2-3	TGTGCCAGCAGCCCTATGCTTAGCACAGATACGCAGTATTTT	CASSPMLSTDTQYF
.	TRBV5-1	many	TRBJ1-2	TGCGCCAGCAGCTTGGAGCCAGCCAGATATGGCTACACCTTC	CASSLEPARYGYTF
.	TRBV5-1	.	TRBJ2-5	TGCGCCAGCAGCTTGGAAAAGCTGCAAGAGACCCAGTACTTC	CASSLEKLQETQYF
.	TRBV4-1	few	TRBJ1-5	TGCGCCAGCAGCCAAGATCAAGGTGAGGGCAATCAGCCCCAGCATTTT	CASSQDQGEGNQPQHF
.	TRBV19	many	TRBJ2-5	TGTGCCAGTAGTACCCAGGTCAGGGGCATTCAAGAGACCCAGTACTTC	CASSTQVRGIQETQYF
.	TRBV12-3/TRBV12-4	.	TRBJ2-5	TGTGCCAGCAGTTTGCGTCCAGAGACCCAGTACTTC	CASSLRPETQYF
TRBD1	TRBV2	.	TRBJ1-6	TGTGCCAGCAAGGGTACAGGGGCCTCTAATTCACCCCTCCACTTT	CASKGTGASNSPLHF
TRBD1	TRBV13	many	TRBJ2-5	TGTGCCAGCAGCTCCGACAGGGGGCGATGGGAGACCCAGTACTTC	CASSSDRGRWETQYF
.	TRBV3-1	many	TRBJ1-6	TGTGCCAGCAGCTTAAGCAGTCTCTATAATTCACCCCTCCACTTT	CASSLSSLYNSPLHF
TRBD1	TRBV11-2	many	TRBJ1-2	TGTGCCAGCAGTTCTACAGGGGCCTATGGCTACACCTTC	CASSSTGAYGYTF
TRBD2	TRBV7-9	.	TRBJ2-1	TGTGCCAGCAGTTGGACTAGCGGGAGGGGGTTGAATGAGCAGTTCTTC	CASSWTSGRGLNEQFF
.	TRBV9	many	TRBJ1-2	TGTGCCAGCAGCGTATACCTTGGGTATGGCTACACCTTC	CASSVYLGYGYTF
.	TRBV6-5	.	TRBJ2-1	TGTGCCAGCAGTTACTCGACTCCCGCAGTGGGGGACCTTAACTACAATGAGCAGTTCTTC	CASSYSTPAVGDLNYNEQFF
.	TRBV20-1	.	TRBJ2-3	TGCAGTGGCCTGGGCGGCAGTCGCACAGATACGCAGTATTTT	CSGLGGSRTDTQYF
TRBD2	TRBV27	.	TRBJ2-2	TGTGCCAGCAGTTTAAGGACGGGCCTAGCGGGGGGGGGGAACACCGGGGAGCTGTTTTTT	CASSLRTGLAGGGNTGELFF
.	TRBV28	.	TRBJ2-7	TGTGCCAGCAGACCTCCAGGGAACTACGAGCAGTACTTC	CASRPPGNYEQYF
.	TRBV20-1	many	TRBJ2-5	TGCAGTGCTAGATCAGTGGCTCCCCAAGAGACCCAGTACTTC	CSARSVAPQETQYF
.	TRBV12-3/TRBV12-4	many	TRBJ2-2	TGTGCCAGCAGTTTATGGCCCGGGGAGCTGTTTTTT	CASSLWPGELFF